Listed below are T cell receptor beta chains from one sample, sequenced in a study of blood T cells in healthy people across ages. MiXCR, run by TCRdb on the 5' RACE reads, gives a single entry per CDR3 protein. The repertoire holds about 930,000 distinct CDR3 sequences, with almost 30% as singletons. These data are also associated with another study on T cells of mothers and their children.

Sequenced input: blood. The receptors derive from a woman aged 40 to 49 in good health. Each CDR3 is given with its conserved first and last residue. The D gene is left open where the match is weak. Not every row has a clone size; where given, it reads once, few, many or a size class.

d_gene	v_gene	j_gene	abundance	CDR3nt	CDR3aa
TRBD1	TRBV5-1	TRBJ2-5	NA	TGCGCCAGCAGCATTGGTTACAGGGGGCCGGAGACCCAGTACTTC	CASSIGYRGPETQYF
NA	TRBV12-3/TRBV12-4	TRBJ1-5	NA	TGTGCCAGCAGCCACGACAGTTATCAGCCCCGGCATTTT	CASSHDSYQPRHF
NA	TRBV28	TRBJ1-2	few	TGTGCCAGCAATCTGCTGGACTATGGCTACACCTTC	CASNLLDYGYTF
TRBD1	TRBV7-2	TRBJ2-3	few	TGTGCCAGTGGACAGGGTAAGGAAGATACGCAGTATTTT	CASGQGKEDTQYF
NA	TRBV7-8	TRBJ1-2	once	TGTGCCAGCAGCTTAGAACGAGGCTTTGTCTATGGCTACACCTTC	CASSLERGFVYGYTF
TRBD1	TRBV25-1	TRBJ1-1	few	TGTGCCAGCAGTGGAAATACACATGCACAGGGGGTTTGGAACACTGAAGCTTTCTTT	CASSGNTHAQGVWNTEAFF
TRBD2	TRBV5-1	TRBJ2-1	NA	TGCGCCAGCAGTTGGACTAGCGGGGGGCCACTATCTAATGAGCAGTTCTTC	CASSWTSGGPLSNEQFF
TRBD1	TRBV29-1	TRBJ1-4	NA	TGCAGCGTTGATAAAACAGGGGGCAGAGAAAAACTGTTTTTT	CSVDKTGGREKLFF
NA	TRBV6-2/TRBV6-3	TRBJ1-5	many	TGTGCCAGCGGGTTTGATCAGCCCCAGCATTTT	CASGFDQPQHF
NA	TRBV28	TRBJ2-4	many	TGTGCCAGCAGCTACAAGACGGGACATCTAACTGGACTGGACAAAAACATTCAGTACTTC	CASSYKTGHLTGLDKNIQYF
TRBD1	TRBV6-1	TRBJ1-2	many	TGTGCCAGCACTGAAAAACAGGGGACGCTTGGCTACACCTTC	CASTEKQGTLGYTF
NA	TRBV7-6	TRBJ1-6	many	TGTGCCAGCAGCGTATCGGGGGGTTATTCACCCCTCCACTTT	CASSVSGGYSPLHF
NA	TRBV20-1	TRBJ2-5	many	TGCAGTGCTAGGTATAGGGAGACCCAGTACTTC	CSARYRETQYF
NA	TRBV18	TRBJ1-2	once	TGTGCCAGCTCACCCCCAACGGACTATGGCTACACCTTC	CASSPPTDYGYTF
TRBD2	TRBV4-3	TRBJ2-7	few	TGCGCCAGCAGCCATGATAGCGGGGGGGCCGGGTACGAGCAGTACTTC	CASSHDSGGAGYEQYF
NA	TRBV15	TRBJ1-1	NA	TGTGCCACCAGCAGAGTACCAGGGCCCTTCGGGGGTGAAGCTTTCTTT	CATSRVPGPFGGEAFF
TRBD2	TRBV7-7	TRBJ2-5	NA	TGTGCTAGCAGCTTGGGGCCAGCGGGGGGGCAAGAGACCCAGTACTTC	CASSLGPAGGQETQYF
NA	TRBV7-2	TRBJ1-4	NA	TGTGCCTGCAGCCTGGGGGGCTTTAGGGAAAAACTGTTTTTT	CACSLGGFREKLFF
NA	TRBV7-2	TRBJ2-5	few	TGTGCCAGCAGCCCCGGGCTGCCCGGGGAGACCCAGTACTTC	CASSPGLPGETQYF
TRBD1	TRBV5-1	TRBJ2-1	NA	TGCACCAGCAGCTTGGAGCCTCGGGACAGGGGGCCGAAGCAGTTCTTC	CTSSLEPRDRGPKQFF
NA	TRBV3-1	TRBJ2-3	many	TGTGCCAGCAGCCGCGCCCTCGGCACAGATACGCAGTATTTT	CASSRALGTDTQYF
NA	TRBV29-1	TRBJ1-2	many	TGCAGCGGCGGGAACAGCGGTAGGGATGGCTACACCTTC	CSGGNSGRDGYTF
NA	TRBV4-3	TRBJ2-5	few	TGCGCCAGCAGCCAAGATCTGAAGGGTGAGACCCAGTACTTC	CASSQDLKGETQYF
TRBD1	TRBV5-6	TRBJ1-1	NA	TGTGCCAGCAGCCCAGACAGGGTGAGGAACACTGAAGCTTTCTTT	CASSPDRVRNTEAFF
NA	TRBV7-2	TRBJ2-1	many	TGTGCCAGCAGCTTAGGGACAGCTCGCAATGAGCAGTTCTTC	CASSLGTARNEQFF
NA	TRBV20-1	TRBJ1-1	NA	TGCAGTGCTAGAGGTGGGGGAAACACTGAAGCTTTCTTT	CSARGGGNTEAFF
NA	TRBV9	TRBJ2-1	many	TGTGCCAGCAGCGTAGGTCCCACCTCCGGGCACAATGAGCAGTTCTTC	CASSVGPTSGHNEQFF
TRBD1	TRBV7-3	TRBJ2-7	many	TGTGCCAGCAGCTTATCCGGGACAGGGGTCTACGAGCAGTACTTC	CASSLSGTGVYEQYF
NA	TRBV28	TRBJ2-7	NA	TGTGCCAGCAGTTTAAGGAACAGGGTAGAGTACGAGCAGTACTTC	CASSLRNRVEYEQYF
NA	TRBV6-2/TRBV6-3	TRBJ2-7	many	TGTGCCAGCAGTTACGATGCGGGGCGAAACTCCTACGAGCAGTACTTC	CASSYDAGRNSYEQYF
TRBD1	TRBV7-2	TRBJ2-1	few	TGTGCCAGCAGCGAGGGGGGACAGGGCCACAATGAGCAGTTCTTC	CASSEGGQGHNEQFF
NA	TRBV28	TRBJ2-3	few	TGTGCCAGCATTGAGGACGCTGGGGCAGATACGCAGTATTTT	CASIEDAGADTQYF
NA	TRBV7-6	TRBJ2-3	many	TGTGCCAGCAGCTACGGGGGGCGAGGCACAGATACGCAGTATTTT	CASSYGGRGTDTQYF
TRBD1	TRBV28	TRBJ2-1	once	TGTGCCAGCAGTTTAATGCCGGGACAGGGGGCGCGCGAGCAGTTCTTC	CASSLMPGQGAREQFF
NA	TRBV28	TRBJ2-1	NA	TGTGCCAGCAGTGGACTAAACCCCTTCAAGAGCTCCTACAATGAGCAGTTCTTC	CASSGLNPFKSSYNEQFF
NA	TRBV20-1	TRBJ1-1	NA	TGCAGTGCGGGCGAGGTGGGGCGGAACACTGAAGCTTTCTTT	CSAGEVGRNTEAFF
NA	TRBV7-2	TRBJ1-1	few	TGTGCCAGCAGCTTAAGTCGGGCCGAAGCTTTCTTT	CASSLSRAEAFF
TRBD1	TRBV18	TRBJ2-1	few	TGTGCCAGCTCACCACCGTTGACAGGGGGCCTGAATGAGCAGTTCTTC	CASSPPLTGGLNEQFF
NA	TRBV28	TRBJ2-7	NA	TGTGCCAGCAGTTTCTACCACGGATGGGGAGAGCAGTACTTC	CASSFYHGWGEQYF
NA	TRBV7-2	TRBJ1-1	NA	TGTGCCAGCAGCTTATCTATCGGCAGGTACACTGAAGCTTTCTTT	CASSLSIGRYTEAFF
TRBD1	TRBV28	TRBJ2-4	few	TGTGCCAGCAGTTTGGTCGGGACAGAAAACATTCAGTACTTC	CASSLVGTENIQYF
NA	TRBV7-3	TRBJ2-2	NA	TGTGCCAGCAGTTTAGTTGGGGCCGGGGAGCTGTTTTTT	CASSLVGAGELFF
NA	TRBV7-9	TRBJ1-1	NA	TGTGCCAGCAGCTTTTCAGGGTATAACACTGAAGCTTTCTTT	CASSFSGYNTEAFF
NA	TRBV20-1	TRBJ2-3	once	TGCAGTGCTAGAGATACACAAGGGCGGCAAATCACAGATACGCAGTATTTT	CSARDTQGRQITDTQYF
TRBD2	TRBV14	TRBJ2-7	few	TGTGCCTGCAGCCACCCGGCTAGCGGGTACTACGAGCAGTACTTC	CACSHPASGYYEQYF
NA	TRBV12-3/TRBV12-4	TRBJ1-2	NA	TGTGCCAGCAGTTTACGAACCGCCTATGGCTACACCTTC	CASSLRTAYGYTF
NA	TRBV12-1	TRBJ1-2	many	TGTGCCAGCTATGGCTACACCTTC	CASYGYTF
NA	TRBV7-2	TRBJ1-2	NA	TGTGCCAGCAGCTTAGGGACGTTCTCTAACTATGGCTACACCTTC	CASSLGTFSNYGYTF
NA	TRBV9	TRBJ2-1	NA	TGTGCCAGCAGCCGAGGGGGAGGGGCTGGTAATGAGCAGTTCTTC	CASSRGGGAGNEQFF
NA	TRBV5-1	TRBJ2-4	few	TGCGCCGGCAGGTTGGACAGAAAAAACATTCAGTACTTC	CAGRLDRKNIQYF
NA	TRBV5-8	TRBJ2-3	NA	TGTGCCAGCAGCTTGGGATCCAGCAGCACAGATACGCAGTATTTT	CASSLGSSSTDTQYF